This TCR beta chain appears in the sequencing data of a study of CXCR3-negative and CXCR3-positive naive CD8 T cells. Whole-study results and caveats: CXCR3 expression partially decreased after cryopreservation; most assays used fresh PBMCs. Relative to CXCR3-negative naive cells, CXCR3-positive naive cells had more hydrophobic TRB CDR3s. The study found comparably high diversity in both naive subsets and much lower diversity in memory CD8+ cells.

Germline lookup yields CDR1 SGHVS and CDR2 FQNEAQ. This CDR3 is built from 13 residues. Remarks on this clonotype: The antigen remains unidentified.

Definition of naive CD8+ T cells rested on a CD45RO-CCR7+CD27+CD95- profile. Preparation of TRB cDNA libraries relied on 5' RACE carrying UMI labels. TCRdb reanalyzed the 5' RACE reads, giving one entry per CDR3 protein sequence and no DNA. The table lists over 100,000 distinct CDR3 sequences. The sequenced material came from naive CXCR3- CD8+ T cells from blood. As to subset: CD45RO-CCR7+CD27+CD95- naive CD8+ T cells lacking CXCR3 (TNR3-). This clonotype was obtained from a human donor in good health. Some clones in this sample may be carry-over from other donors' samples. This chain connects TRBV7-8 to TRBJ1-5; TCRdb picks TRBD1, but there is no DNA to check that call. The CDR3: CASSLRGNQPQHF.